This T cell receptor beta chain was recorded in a study of OX40 agonist ivuxolimab in advanced cancers. Study as a whole: Patients received the agonistic anti-OX40 (CD134) antibody ivuxolimab. Prior checkpoint blockade (anti-PD-1, anti-PD-L1 or anti-CTLA-4) was permitted; around 37% had it. General study results and limits: In general, CD8+ T cells held more expanded clones than CD4+ did, on average. By week 6 at 0.1 to 3.0 mg/kg, blood CD4+ and CD8+ T cells had expanded clonally.

In the case of this clone: Its antigen is unidentified.

Germline V CDR1 and CDR2: LNHDA, SQIVND (reference sequence). The CDR3 has 15 residues. J was trimmed by 1 base and V by 3 bases; bases with no gene match: 4. Generated by immunoSEQ multiplex PCR, the TCRdb table keeps only in-frame clones and is missing some. Of about 50,000 clones listed, about 80% are singletons. Sequences were derived from CD4+ or CD8+ T cells sorted from blood, sampled in a trial of the OX40 agonist ivuxolimab. The V call is TRBV19, the J call TRBJ2-3, with 7 bases matching TRBD1. The source is an adult with an advanced solid tumor such as melanoma, head and neck, liver or kidney cancer. CDR3 protein: CASSMRGGGTDTQYF. The DNA of the CDR3 is TGTGCCAGTAGTATGCGAGGGGGCGGCACAGATACGCAGTATTTT.